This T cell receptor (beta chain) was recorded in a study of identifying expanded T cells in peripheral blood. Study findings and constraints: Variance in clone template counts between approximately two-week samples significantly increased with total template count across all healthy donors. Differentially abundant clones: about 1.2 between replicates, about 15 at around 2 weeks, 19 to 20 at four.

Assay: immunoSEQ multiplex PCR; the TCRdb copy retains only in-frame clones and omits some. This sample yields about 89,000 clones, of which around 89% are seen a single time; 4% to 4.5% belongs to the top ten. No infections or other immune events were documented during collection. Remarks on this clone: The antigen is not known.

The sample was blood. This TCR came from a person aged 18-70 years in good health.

CDR3 protein: CASSLLGGGAADTQYF. DNA of the CDR3: TGTGCCAGCAGCTTACTAGGCGGGGGGGCTGCAGATACGCAGTATTTT. V usage is TRBV7-9 and J usage is TRBJ2-3, with 9 bases that match TRBD2. CDR1 is SEHNR and CDR2 is FQNEAQ in the germline V gene (reference sequence). Trimming took 2 bases from V and 4 from J; bases not matched to a gene: 7. The CDR3 is made up of 16 amino acids.